This TCR beta chain is from a study of identical twins. The study, taken as a whole, reports: Monozygotic twins shared more out-of-frame TCR alpha than recombination models predicted.

In this sample, this clonotype turned up a few times. Its antigen is still unknown. Germline loops: CDR1 SEHNR, CDR2 FQNEAQ (reference sequence). V gave up 5 bases and J gave up 5 bases, with 15 bases separating them. There are 14 residues in the CDR3. TCRdb ran MiXCR on the 5' RACE reads and lists one entry per CDR3 protein. The table lists about 690,000 distinct CDR3 sequences, around 20% of them singletons, with around 4.5% in the top ten. These same records also appear under a second study, on T cells expressing NK-cell markers. That paper notes: The study drew TCR beta repertoires from sorted CD3+CD56+NKG2C+, CD3+CD56+NKG2C- and CD3+CD56-NKG2C+ T cells.

The receptor was derived from a woman under 30 in good health. The V gene is TRBV7-9, the J gene TRBJ2-5, with D perhaps matching TRBD2 (6 bases). Specimen: PBMCs. CDR3 protein: CASSRPAGQETQYF. CDR3 bases: TGTGCCAGCAGCCGACCGGCGGGGCAGGAGACCCAGTACTTC.